A selection of T cell receptor beta chains follows, all from one sample in a study of OX40 agonist ivuxolimab in advanced cancers. Sequenced by immunoSEQ multiplex PCR; TCRdb stores in-frame clones only, minus some. The data show around 60,000 clones, nearly 90% seen once. This specimen consisted of CD4+ or CD8+ T cells sorted from blood, obtained in a trial of the OX40 agonist ivuxolimab. The receptors originated from an adult with an advanced solid tumor such as melanoma, head and neck, liver or kidney cancer. The CDR3 runs from the conserved cysteine through the conserved F or W. The order of the fields is clone size, D gene, V gene, J gene, CDR3 protein, CDR3 DNA. The D gene is left open where the match is weak. Not all rows give a size; the values are once, few, many and, for expanded clones, a class.

NA	TRBD2	TRBV29-1	TRBJ2-1	CSVLASGDYNEQFF	TGCAGCGTTCTGGCTAGCGGGGACTACAATGAGCAGTTCTTC
NA	NA	TRBV19	TRBJ2-3	CASSSAGPRIPDTQYF	TGTGCCAGTAGCTCTGCGGGACCACGAATTCCAGATACGCAGTATTTT
NA	TRBD1	TRBV5-4	TRBJ2-7	CASRHTAGTGGTYEQYF	TGTGCCAGCAGACACACCGCAGGGACAGGGGGCACCTACGAGCAGTACTTC
NA	TRBD2	TRBV25-1	TRBJ2-7	CASSARLAGGHRTYEQYF	TGTGCCAGCAGTGCCCGACTAGCGGGAGGCCATCGGACCTACGAGCAGTACTTC
once	TRBD2	TRBV11-2	TRBJ2-1	CASSWSGRVYNEQFF	TGTGCCAGCAGCTGGAGCGGGAGAGTTTACAATGAGCAGTTCTTC
once	NA	TRBV7-9	TRBJ2-5	CASSPRDFQETQYF	TGTGCCAGCAGCCCAAGGGACTTTCAAGAGACCCAGTACTTC
NA	NA	TRBV6-4	TRBJ2-2	CASSQTLSAMSTGELFF	TGTGCCAGCAGTCAAACTTTATCCGCCATGAGCACCGGGGAGCTGTTTTTT
NA	TRBD1	TRBV5-8	TRBJ2-2	CASSNGLAGGSGELFF	TGTGCCAGCAGCAACGGTTTGGCAGGGGGCTCCGGGGAGCTGTTTTTT
NA	NA	TRBV19	TRBJ2-7	CASSGSREQYF	TGTGCCAGTAGCGGGTCTCGGGAGCAGTACTTC
NA	TRBD1	TRBV10-3	TRBJ2-7	CAISEHRDSYEQYF	TGTGCCATCAGTGAGCACCGGGACAGCTACGAGCAGTACTTC
once	NA	TRBV27	TRBJ2-2	CASSSVGFPGVLFF	TGTGCCAGCAGCTCCGTGGGGTTCCCTGGCGTACTGTTTTTT
NA	NA	TRBV7-9	TRBJ2-7	CASSLLGPYEQYF	TGTGCCAGCAGCTTACTCGGACCTTACGAGCAGTACTTC
NA	TRBD1	TRBV27	TRBJ2-1	CASSLWGQGYNEQFF	TGTGCCAGCAGTTTATGGGGACAGGGCTACAATGAGCAGTTCTTC
few	NA	TRBV7-9	TRBJ2-1	CASSSERRRGNEQFF	TGTGCCAGCAGCTCGGAGCGGCGCCGAGGGAATGAGCAGTTCTTC
NA	NA	TRBV5-1	TRBJ1-2	CASSLQSNYGYTF	TGCGCCAGCAGCTTGCAGAGTAACTATGGCTACACCTTC
NA	NA	TRBV5-8	TRBJ1-3	CASSDQGRSSGNTIYF	TGTGCCAGCAGCGATCAGGGGCGCTCCTCTGGAAACACCATATATTTT
NA	NA	TRBV27	TRBJ2-5	CASRQLLVSGQETQYF	TGTGCCAGCAGACAGCTTCTGGTCTCCGGACAAGAGACCCAGTACTTC
NA	NA	TRBV28	TRBJ2-7	CASRWQGWSYEQYF	TGTGCCAGCAGGTGGCAGGGCTGGTCCTACGAGCAGTACTTC
NA	NA	TRBV5-4	TRBJ2-7	CASSLSPVYEQYF	TGTGCCAGCAGCTTGTCCCCCGTCTACGAGCAGTACTTC
NA	TRBD1	TRBV16	TRBJ2-7	CASSQAGTGTYEQYF	TGTGCCAGCAGCCAAGCCGGGACAGGGACCTACGAGCAGTACTTC
NA	NA	TRBV6-6	TRBJ1-1	CASSLTGLGAFF	TGTGCCAGCAGTTTAACGGGGTTAGGAGCTTTCTTT
NA	NA	TRBV27	TRBJ1-5	CASSLNPAADQPQHF	TGTGCCAGCAGTTTAAACCCTGCGGCGGATCAGCCCCAGCATTTT
once	TRBD2	TRBV15	TRBJ2-1	CATSRGLAGDNEQFF	TGTGCCACCAGCAGAGGGCTAGCGGGAGACAATGAGCAGTTCTTC
NA	TRBD2	TRBV4-1	TRBJ2-7	CASSMTSGSLEQYF	TGCGCCAGCAGCATGACTAGCGGTTCCCTCGAGCAGTACTTC
NA	NA	TRBV5-1	TRBJ2-7	CASSLEVVRDEQYF	TGCGCCAGCAGCTTGGAAGTGGTAAGAGACGAGCAGTACTTC
NA	TRBD2	TRBV2	TRBJ2-5	CASSWPSGETQETQYF	TGTGCCAGCAGCTGGCCTAGCGGGGAAACCCAAGAGACCCAGTACTTC
NA	NA	TRBV28	TRBJ2-1	CASTPLGDGLAVNEQFF	TGTGCCAGCACTCCCCTCGGGGATGGGTTAGCGGTGAATGAGCAGTTCTTC
NA	NA	TRBV2	TRBJ2-7	CASSTTGTSYEQYF	TGTGCCAGCAGCACAACAGGGACTTCCTACGAGCAGTACTTC
NA	TRBD2	TRBV27	TRBJ2-1	CASSNSGRAAHNEQFF	TGTGCCAGCTCGAATAGCGGGAGGGCGGCGCACAATGAGCAGTTCTTC
NA	TRBD1	TRBV7-8	TRBJ2-3	CASSLNKWDRGTDTQYF	TGTGCCAGCAGCTTGAACAAGTGGGACAGGGGGACAGATACGCAGTATTTT
NA	NA	TRBV27	TRBJ2-2	CASSLLRGELFF	TGTGCCAGCAGTTTACTGCGGGGGGAGCTGTTTTTT
NA	TRBD1	TRBV27	TRBJ1-2	CASSAAGGLRGYTF	TGTGCCAGCTCGGCGGCAGGGGGCCTCCGGGGCTACACCTTC
NA	NA	TRBV4-1	TRBJ2-1	CASSLGASLVEQFF	TGCGCCAGCAGCCTGGGGGCCTCGCTCGTTGAGCAGTTCTTC
NA	NA	TRBV7-9	TRBJ2-7	CASSPGYEQYF	TGTGCCAGCAGCCCCGGCTACGAGCAGTACTTC
NA	NA	TRBV27	TRBJ2-7	CASSPRGPSSYEQYF	TGTGCCAGCAGCCCCAGGGGTCCGAGCTCCTACGAGCAGTACTTC
NA	NA	TRBV28	TRBJ1-1	CASSFTGPNTEAFF	TGTGCCAGCAGTTTTACAGGGCCGAACACTGAAGCTTTCTTT
NA	TRBD1	TRBV7-6	TRBJ2-7	CASSLVGTGAREQYF	TGTGCCAGCAGCTTAGTGGGGACAGGGGCTCGCGAGCAGTACTTC
NA	TRBD1	TRBV2	TRBJ2-5	CASRAGTGDRETQYF	TGTGCCAGCAGAGCCGGGACAGGGGATAGGGAGACCCAGTACTTC
NA	TRBD1	TRBV15	TRBJ2-7	CATSNRGSSYEQYF	TGTGCCACCAGCAACAGGGGGAGCTCCTACGAGCAGTACTTC
NA	TRBD2	TRBV27	TRBJ2-2	CASSLWTSSTGELFF	TGTGCCAGCAGTTTATGGACTAGCAGCACCGGGGAGCTGTTTTTT
NA	TRBD2	TRBV19	TRBJ2-3	CASSMTSGGTDTQYF	TGTGCCAGTAGTATGACTAGCGGTGGCACAGATACGCAGTATTTT
NA	TRBD1	TRBV9	TRBJ2-3	CASNGRDRVPDTQYF	TGTGCCAGCAACGGCCGGGACAGGGTTCCAGATACGCAGTATTTT